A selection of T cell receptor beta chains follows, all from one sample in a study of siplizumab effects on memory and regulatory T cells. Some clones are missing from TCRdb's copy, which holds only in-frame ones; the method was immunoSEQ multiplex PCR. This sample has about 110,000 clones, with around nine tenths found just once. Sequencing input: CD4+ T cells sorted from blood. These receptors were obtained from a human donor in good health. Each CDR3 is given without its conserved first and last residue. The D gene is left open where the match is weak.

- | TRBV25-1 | ASSGHSYEQY
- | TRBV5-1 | ASSLRGRDTGELF
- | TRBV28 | ADPSGTNTGELF
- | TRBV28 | ASSSESSGANVLT
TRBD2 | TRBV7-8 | ASSPEAGDLEQF
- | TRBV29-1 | SVSLGSDRQETQY
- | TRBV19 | ASGWGSGNTIY
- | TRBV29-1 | SVGRSTRTDTQY
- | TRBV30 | AWSPGLTEAF
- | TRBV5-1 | ASSLNRQAAYEQY
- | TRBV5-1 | ASSLGTAQETQY
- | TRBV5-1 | ASSVNQGRRETQY
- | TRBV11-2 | ASSLDGSKTDTQY
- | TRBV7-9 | ASSLGRETEAF
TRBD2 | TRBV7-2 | ASRTLRGATDTQY
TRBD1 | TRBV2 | ASNLGDRGFYGYT
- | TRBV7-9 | ASSLTGELF
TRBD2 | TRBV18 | ASSSGRYEQY
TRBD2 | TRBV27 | ASSFQIGTSGSGYEQY
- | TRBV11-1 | ASSLGENQPQH
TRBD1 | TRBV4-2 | ASSQAGTGVNSPLH
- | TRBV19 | ASRHPGRRDTEAF
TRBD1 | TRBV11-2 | ASSLSPSGTDGYT
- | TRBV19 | ASSNRASGELF
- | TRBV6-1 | ASSETANYGYT
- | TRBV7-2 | ASSLVGTTNEKLF
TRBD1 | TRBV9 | ASSIRQGQTQY
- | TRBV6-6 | ASSYGARRNNEQF
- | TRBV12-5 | ASGFRTGTLNTIY
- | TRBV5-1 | ASSRDFANTGELF
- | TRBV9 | ASGDSYNEQF
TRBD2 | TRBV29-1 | SVLAGAPNEQF
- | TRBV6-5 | ASSRGEEAF
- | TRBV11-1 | ASSSLQGTGNEQF
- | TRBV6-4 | ASSDSGTEKLF
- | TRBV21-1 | ASSKSCRRGKRLNNEQF
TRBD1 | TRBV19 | ATSRTGSANYGYT
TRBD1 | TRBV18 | ASSPGTGASAVYTEAF
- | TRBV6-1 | ASSEMGSYGYT
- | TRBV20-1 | SARPGETQY
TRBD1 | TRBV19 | ASSIGTANSYEQY
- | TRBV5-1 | ASSIDRSEAF
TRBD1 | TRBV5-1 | ASRGTALYNEQF